This record concerns one TCR beta chain sequence. Sequencing used immunoSEQ multiplex PCR; TCRdb keeps in-frame clones, though not all of them. The table lists about 61,000 clones, 90% of them singletons, with 0.85% to 0.95% in the top ten. Trimming took off 2 bases at V and 3 bases at J, with 11 bases between the two ends. CDR1 and CDR2 (germline): MNHNS, SASEGT. The CDR3 contains 15 residues. This entry is derived from a study of T cell changes during pregnancy in multiple sclerosis. The sequencing here drew on peripheral blood, taken in the first trimester of pregnancy. This TCR was recovered from a female donor in good health, enrolled as a control in a pregnancy study. The rearrangement joins TRBV6-1 to TRBJ2-4, with D possibly TRBD2 on 5 matching bases. CDR3 residues: CASSESLSGKNIQYF. For the CDR3, the DNA is TGTGCCAGCAGTGAAAGTTTGAGCGGCAAAAACATTCAGTACTTC.